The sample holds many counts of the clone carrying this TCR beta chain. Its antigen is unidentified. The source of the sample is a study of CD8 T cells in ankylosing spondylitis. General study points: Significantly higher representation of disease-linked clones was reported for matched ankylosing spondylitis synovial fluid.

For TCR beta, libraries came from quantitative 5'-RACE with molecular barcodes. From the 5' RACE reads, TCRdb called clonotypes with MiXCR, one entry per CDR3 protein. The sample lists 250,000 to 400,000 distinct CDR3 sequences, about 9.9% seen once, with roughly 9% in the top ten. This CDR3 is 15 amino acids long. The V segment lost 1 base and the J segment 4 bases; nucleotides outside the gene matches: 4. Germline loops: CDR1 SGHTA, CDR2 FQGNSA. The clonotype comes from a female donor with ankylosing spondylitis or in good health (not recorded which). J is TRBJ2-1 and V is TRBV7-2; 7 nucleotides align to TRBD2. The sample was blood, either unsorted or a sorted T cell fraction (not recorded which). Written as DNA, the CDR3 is TGTGCCAGCAGCTTAGTTGCGGGAGCATACAATGAGCAGTTCTTC. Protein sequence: CASSLVAGAYNEQFF.